The source of this T cell receptor beta chain is a study of shared clonotypes between healthy human individuals (dated by TCRdb to about 2020). About the study as a whole: The cohort comprised two women and a few men aged 18 to 49 years. To estimate repertoire size and how much clonotypes are shared between individuals, the study performed deep sequencing of blood TCR repertoires from 4 to 6 healthy adults. To increase sequencing depth and limit assay-specific biases, different laboratories used diverse techniques to prepare libraries and sequence TCR repertoires. Each donor's leukapheresis produced roughly between about 0.9 and 9.5 billion PBMCs. Broader findings and caveats from the paper: Because the study included a small number of donors, the genetic and exposure-history diversity represented was limited. Pairwise subsampling indicated that sequencing depth was expected to affect the degree of clonotype sharing among donors. Only blood was sampled, and tissue TCR repertoires likely differ from those in blood.

Using the deep immunoSEQ assay, multiplex PCR amplified TCR CDR3 regions from genomic DNA. Extracted genomic DNA from each cell subset was distributed evenly across all wells of several immunoSEQ 96-well plates, and each plate was treated as a replicate. For unsorted PBMC, each replicate PCR was loaded with 300 ng genomic DNA, equivalent to 30,000 or so T cell genomes. Genomic DNA from unsorted PBMC was sequenced over ten immunoSEQ deep assay plates. Purified libraries were quantified with a Qubit 3.0 fluorometer, sized on a Bioanalyzer 2100, and re-quantified with the KAPA Library Quantification kit. A separate single-read 150-cycle Illumina NextSeq 550 flow cell was used to sequence each immunoSEQ 96-well plate. The study's processing was this. Because the immunoSEQ output held only junctional sequences and lacked quality scores, the filtering could not match the filtering applied to full-length reads. To assign V/J genes and CDR3, sequences were annotated against IMGT germline references using PyIR, a Python wrapper for IgBLAST v1.9. Reads were removed for weak V/J assignments (E-value above 1e-6), missing CDR3, stop codons, out-of-frame junctions, or ambiguous translated residues. A V3J clonotype was defined by an identical inferred V gene, J gene, and CDR3 amino acid sequence. To compute the percentage overlap between repertoires, the number of shared unique clonotypes was divided by the size of the smaller repertoire. Richness of each repertoire was evaluated using RTK rarefaction, the Chao1 estimator, and Recon v2.1 estimates of unobserved clonotypes. Here the immuneACCESS table is served through TCRdb, limited to in-frame sequences with V and J called. Missing clones are a known gap in these copies; in checked studies unresolved V genes cover under half, and the rest lacks a known reason. V and J calls plus clone size are reproduced from that table; the DNA served to infer D and trimming. The table for this sample lists about 480,000 clones; around 79% of them were counted only once. The top ten constitute about 12% of the sample.

The donors were healthy, HIV-negative adults with no recently reported acute infections or vaccinations. All donors were Caucasian adults living in Nashville, Tennessee, USA. For unsorted samples, some 100 million PBMCs were counted, and genomic DNA was extracted using the QIAamp DNA Blood Mini kit. Blood was obtained by leukapheresis, after which PBMCs were separated by Ficoll-Histopaque density gradient centrifugation and cryopreserved in liquid nitrogen vapor phase. Including the terminal cysteine and phenylalanine, the CDR3 comprises 14 residues. Only the CDR3 DNA is retained, 42 bases long and in frame from the first base. Relative to germline, V is 0 bases shorter and J is 3 bases shorter, with 8 bases between their ends. In the germline V gene, CDR1 corresponds to MNHEY and CDR2 to SVGAGI. This clone occurred many times. Its antigen is still unknown. Qualities for individual bases were not recorded, and no much larger clone is one base off.

The sequenced sample was PBMCs. The V and J genes are TRBV6-5 and TRBJ1-1; the D gene identity is not certain. The TCR sequence derives from a woman in her thirties or forties in good health. Some clones in this sample may be carry-over from other donors' samples. The DNA sequence follows: TGTGCCAGCAGTTACTCGATCTCATACACTGAAGCTTTCTTT. It translates as CASSYSISYTEAFF.